These 23 T cell receptor beta chains came from one sample sequenced in a study of cytomegalovirus exposure and HLA in healthy donors. 13 Jbeta primers and 60 Vbeta primers were used for the PCR. TCRdb's table, derived via immunoSEQ multiplex PCR, lists solely in-frame clones and lacks some. The table lists roughly 120,000 clones, approximately 79% of them singletons. Input material: PBMCs. Every receptor here comes from a young man in good health and CMV-seropositive.

The rearrangement links TRBV30 to TRBJ1-1; perhaps TRBD1 as D (5 bases). The germline CDR1 and CDR2 sequences are GTSNPN and SVGIG (reference sequence). With 1 base removed from V and 6 bases from J, the gap between germline ends came to 15 bases. This CDR3 is built from 14 residues. This chain's CDR3 is CAWSELEGPPEAFF. DNA for the CDR3: TGTGCCTGGAGTGAATTGGAGGGACCCCCTGAAGCTTTCTTT.

For this clone: Within the sample, other DNA sequences also encode this same CDR3. This chain uses TRBV14 with TRBJ2-7; a weak D match, TRBD2 (6 bases). This CDR3 contains 17 residues. Per the germline V gene, CDR1 is SGHDN and CDR2 is FVKESK. V was clipped by 5 bases and J by 7 bases, with 27 bases between them. CDR3: CASSSTKSGGAGPEQYF. The CDR3 DNA reads TGTGCCAGCAGCTCCACTAAGTCTGGCGGGGCTGGCCCGGAGCAGTACTTC.

The gene calls are TRBV9 and TRBJ2-3; TRBD2 might be the D (5 bases). V lost 0 bases to trimming and J lost 6 bases, with 11 bases between them. This CDR3 has 14 amino acids. Per germline, CDR1 SGDLS and CDR2 YYNGEE. The CDR3 nucleotides read TGTGCCAGCAGCGTAGGTTCGGGGTGGGATACGCAGTATTTT. This translates into CASSVGSGWDTQYF.

This clone has just a few counts. The rearrangement uses TRBV5-1 and TRBJ1-1; D uncertain. CDR1 and CDR2 (germline): SGHRS, YFSETQ. V lost 4 bases and J 3 bases, leaving 10 bases between the germline ends. CDR3 length: 13 residues. CDR3 in amino acids: CASSPELDTEAFF. DNA of the CDR3: TGCGCCAGCAGCCCGGAGCTGGACACTGAAGCTTTCTTT.

The chain links TRBV11-2 to TRBJ2-7; no definite D call. Germline lookup yields CDR1 SGHAT and CDR2 FQNNGV. V was shortened by 1 base and J by 3 bases, with 7 bases between the two germline ends. The CDR3 is 13 amino acids. The DNA of the CDR3 is TGTGCCAGCAGCTTAGTGACAAACTACGAGCAGTACTTC. Encoded protein: CASSLVTNYEQYF.

The rearrangement uses TRBV7-2 and TRBJ2-2; D perhaps matches TRBD2 (5 bases). The CDR3 runs 14 residues. The germline V gene has CDR1 SGHTA and CDR2 FQGNSA. Deletions cut 2 bases from V and 7 bases from J, with 11 bases between. CDR3 sequence reads: CASSLNPGIGELFF. CDR3 in DNA: TGTGCCAGCAGCTTAAACCCGGGGATCGGGGAGCTGTTTTTT.

This rearrangement joins TRBV30 to TRBJ2-1, with a weak D call TRBD2 (7 bases). Germline assignment: CDR1 GTSNPN and CDR2 SVGIG (reference sequence). CDR3 length: 13 residues. Trimming stripped 0 bases from V and 5 bases from J, with 8 bases between. The CDR3 bases are TGTGCCTGGAGTGTAGGGGGGGACAATGAGCAGTTCTTC. This encodes CAWSVGGDNEQFF.

The chain is built from TRBV5-6 and TRBJ1-6; tentative D call: TRBD1 (6 bases). CDR1 and CDR2 (germline): SGHDT, YYEEEE. The CDR3 loop spans 16 amino acids. With 6 bases removed from V and 6 bases from J, the gap between germline ends came to 19 bases. CDR3 nucleotide sequence: TGTGCCAGCAACCATTACCCCAGGGGTCTTAATTCACCCCTCCACTTT. This gives the protein CASNHYPRGLNSPLHF.

As concerns this clone: The junction does not match germline at one end; this may be a read error. V is TRBV7-9 and J is TRBJ2-3; 7 bases agree with TRBD2. CDR1 is SEHNR and CDR2 is FQNEAQ in the germline V gene (reference sequence). The CDR3 spans 16 residues. Here the CDR3 reads CSSSSPSGPSTDTQYF. CDR3 in DNA: TGTTCCAGCAGCTCCCCTAGCGGTCCTTCAACAGATACGCAGTATTTT.

This clone was seen more than once but under ten times. This chain joins TRBV4-3 and TRBJ2-7, with 8 bases fitting TRBD2. J was trimmed by 2 bases and V by 1 base; bases with no gene match: 4. The CDR3 spans 15 residues. Looked up from germline, CDR1 is LGHNA and CDR2 is YSLEER. The CDR3 sequence: CASSQGRGATYEQYF. The DNA of the CDR3 is TGCGCCAGCAGCCAAGGGCGGGGGGCGACCTACGAGCAGTACTTC.

This clone occurred once. This chain links TRBV5-4 with TRBJ2-7; a possible D gene is TRBD1 (5 bases). CDR1 is SGHNT, CDR2 YYREEE, per germline (reference sequence). The CDR3 spans 18 residues. Trimming shortened V by 4 bases and J by 3 bases, and 26 bases separated the two germline ends. The DNA of the CDR3 is TGTGCCAGCAGCAATGGGGCGAGGTTGGGCGGAAAAGTCTACGAGCAGTACTTC. Translating it yields CASSNGARLGGKVYEQYF.

The chain is built from TRBV7-9 and TRBJ2-5; maybe TRBD2 (6 bases). The end of the DNA fits TRBJ2-7 better, so the J call may be wrong. Germline CDR1 SEHNR, CDR2 FQNEAQ (reference sequence). The CDR3 totals 14 residues. The CDR3 DNA reads TGTGCCAGCAGCCGCCAGGGAGGCTTTAGCGAGCAGTACTTC. As protein: CASSRQGGFSEQYF.

This chain joins TRBV2 and TRBJ1-1, with TRBD1 matching over 7 bases. Losses at the gene ends were 11 bases for V and 1 base for J; bases not matched to a gene: 13. The CDR3 is 15 amino acids. Germline lookup yields CDR1 SNHLY and CDR2 FYNNEI. The CDR3 loop reads CASKGGPEGNTEAFF. For the CDR3, the DNA is TGTGCCTCAAAAGGGGGCCCCGAGGGGAACACTGAAGCTTTCTTT.

This clone has a handful of counts. V gene TRBV5-5 combines with J gene TRBJ1-1; 12 nucleotides align to TRBD1. The germline V gene encodes CDR1 SGHKS and CDR2 YYEKEE (reference sequence). Trimming took 2 bases from V and 3 from J; bases not matched to a gene: 14. The CDR3 covers 19 residues. The CDR3 DNA reads TGTGCCAGCAGCTTCCGGGACAGGGGGCCACCTACTAGAGACACTGAAGCTTTCTTT. It translates to CASSFRDRGPPTRDTEAFF.

This clone appeared a few times. V gene TRBV19 combines with J gene TRBJ1-1, with 7 bases lining up with TRBD1. V gave up 6 bases and J gave up 5 bases; unmatched junction bases: 6. The CDR3 length is 13 residues. Looked up from germline, CDR1 is LNHDA and CDR2 is SQIVND (reference sequence). The CDR3 protein is CASRETGETEAFF. DNA of the CDR3: TGTGCCAGTAGGGAAACAGGGGAGACTGAAGCTTTCTTT.

The chain recombines TRBV28 with TRBJ2-7; 8 nucleotides align to TRBD1. V lost 6 bases, J lost 5 bases, and 12 bases stayed unmatched. This CDR3 is built from 15 residues. Germline assignment: CDR1 MDHEN and CDR2 SYDVKM. In nucleotides, the CDR3 is TGTGCCAGCAGCCCGATCGGACAGGGCGGTGACGAGCAGTACTTC. Protein sequence: CASSPIGQGGDEQYF.

The V and J genes are TRBV27 and TRBJ1-6, with 9 bases identical to TRBD1. The germline V gene encodes CDR1 MNHEY and CDR2 SMNVEV (reference sequence). The CDR3 has 15 residues. V shed 5 bases and J 8 bases; nucleotides not matched to a gene: 7. The CDR3 DNA follows: TGTGCCAGCAGTGTCCGGGACAGGGTGGATTCACCCCTCCACTTT. This translates into CASSVRDRVDSPLHF.

The gene calls are TRBV11-3 and TRBJ2-5; perhaps TRBD1 as D (6 bases). The ends were cut back, 3 bases at V and 2 bases at J, with 7 bases in the middle. Germline CDR1 reads SGHNT; CDR2 reads YENEEA. The CDR3 runs 13 residues. CDR3 sequence (DNA): TGTGCCAGCAGCTTGGACAGTCAAGAGACCCAGTACTTC. Amino acids: CASSLDSQETQYF.

In its sample, this clone was seen a few times. The chain carries TRBV4-1 and TRBJ1-1; D is unclear. This CDR3 spans 16 amino acids. Germline CDR1 and CDR2: MGHRA and YSYEKL. Trimming pared 4 bases from V and 6 bases from J, leaving 21 bases between. CDR3 DNA: TGCGCCAGCAGCCCCTTACACCTGGTCGGGAGACCTGAAGCTTTCTTT. Amino acids: CASSPLHLVGRPEAFF.

This chain links TRBV6-5 with TRBJ2-3; D not certain. This CDR3 has 14 residues. CDR1 is MNHEY, CDR2 SVGAGI, per germline. The V end was cut by 2 bases, the J end by 0 bases, with 6 bases between. The CDR3 nucleotides read TGTGCCAGCAGTTACGACTTAAGCACAGATACGCAGTATTTT. It specifies CASSYDLSTDTQYF.

The chain recombines TRBV18 with TRBJ1-5; tentative D call: TRBD1 (5 bases). Germline V lookup: CDR1 KGHSH, CDR2 LQKENI. Deletions cut 4 bases from V and 0 bases from J, with 13 bases between. The CDR3 extends over 16 amino acids. This chain's CDR3 is CASSQTAGYSNQPQHF. CDR3 DNA: TGTGCCAGCTCACAAACAGCAGGGTATAGCAATCAGCCCCAGCATTTT. Full variable domain (remainder filled in from reference TRBV18 and TRBJ1-5): NAGVMQNPRHLVRRRGQEARLRCSPMKGHSHVYWYRQLPEEGLKFMVYLQKENIIDESGMPKERFSAEFPKEGPSILRIQQVVRGDSAAYFCASSQTAGYSNQPQHFGDGTRLSIL.

The gene calls are TRBV2 and TRBJ2-1; TRBD1 might be the D (6 bases). Per germline, CDR1 SNHLY and CDR2 FYNNEI. The V gene lost 4 bases and the J gene lost 7 bases, with 11 bases spanning the gap. The CDR3 length is 13 residues. The CDR3 loop is CASSASRGNEQFF. The CDR3 coding sequence is TGTGCCAGCAGTGCCTCCAGGGGAAATGAGCAGTTCTTC.

CDR3 DNA sequence: TGTGCCAGCAGGGGGACAGGGAGGGATGAGCAGTTCTTC. It encodes CASRGTGRDEQFF. This chain uses TRBV2 with TRBJ2-1, with 9 bases identical to TRBD1. The CDR3 extends over 13 amino acids. Per germline, CDR1 SNHLY and CDR2 FYNNEI. The V segment lost 6 bases and the J segment 8 bases; nucleotides outside the gene matches: 5.